This record concerns one TCR beta chain sequence. Its antigen is as yet unknown. This sample is part of a study of shared clonotypes between healthy human individuals. This table comes from immunoSEQ multiplex PCR, and its TCRdb copy is limited to in-frame clones, with some not included. Here the sample spans 2 million to 2.5 million clones, almost 96% being singletons. Study-level results: Shared clonotypes across all four donors exceeded non-shared ones in generation probability.

The CDR3 consists of 16 residues. V lost 4 bases, J lost 5 bases, and 17 bases lay in between. CDR1 is SGHTA and CDR2 is FQGNSA in the germline V gene. Sequences were obtained from naive CD4+ T cells sorted from blood. Subset meaning: CD45RA+ positively selected. The rearrangement uses TRBV7-2 and TRBJ1-4; D might be TRBD1 (5 bases). This clonotype was sampled from a man between 18 and 29 years old in good health. The DNA for the CDR3 is TGTGCCAGCAGCTCGCGCGGGGCAACGGCAAATGAAAAACTGTTTTTT. Its translation: CASSSRGATANEKLFF.